Listed here is a single TCR beta chain. Original analysis: By means of reference gene primer amplification, nucleated cell counts were estimated. The repertoire was sequenced with immunoSEQ multiplex PCR; TCRdb's copy has only in-frame clones and lacks some. The DNA was the basis for D and trimming; V, J and clone size are from that table. The table lists fewer than 200,000 clones, 82% of them singletons. This record belongs to a study of blood T cell repertoires in COVID-19. Study-level information: Acute and convalescent COVID-19 specimens originated in the United States, Italy and Spain.

V was clipped by 3 bases and J by 7 bases; unmatched bases: 8. This CDR3 is 16 amino acids long. CDR1 is SGDLS and CDR2 is YYNGEE in the germline V gene. The clonotype was recovered from a woman aged 55-69 years with COVID-19, enrolled during active disease. Sequencing input: peripheral blood. The V call is TRBV9, the J call TRBJ2-1; 12 nucleotides match TRBD2. CDR3 bases: TGTGCCAGCAGCGCTCAGCTAGCGGGAGGGTCGAATGAGCAGTTCTTC. It translates to CASSAQLAGGSNEQFF.